Shown below are 17 T cell receptor beta chains from a single sample sequenced in a study of control samples from healthy donors and cancer patients. Profiling relied on immunoSEQ multiplex PCR, and the TCRdb table lists in-frame clones only, not all of them. This table holds approximately 150,000 clones, 85% to 95% found once. The sample was blood. The receptors were gathered from a man aged 35 to 55 in good health.

The J gene is TRBJ2-1, the V gene TRBV27, with D tentatively TRBD1 or TRBD2 (6 bases each). The CDR3 contains 16 residues. V lost 5 bases and J 3 bases, leaving 17 bases between the germline ends. Germline CDR1 is MNHEY and CDR2 is SMNVEV (reference sequence). CDR3 region: CASSPPLGGNYNEQFF. CDR3 sequence (DNA): TGTGCCAGCAGTCCACCTCTCGGGGGCAACTACAATGAGCAGTTCTTC.

The chain links TRBV6-6 to TRBJ1-5, with 9 bases identical to TRBD1. Germline loops: CDR1 MNHNY, CDR2 SVGAGI (reference sequence). The CDR3 runs to 16 residues. The junction had 5 bases not matched to a gene; V was cut back by 2 bases and J by 3 bases. The CDR3 spells CASSYRTGEINQPQHF. The CDR3 DNA sequence: TGTGCCAGCAGTTACAGGACAGGGGAAATCAATCAGCCCCAGCATTTT.

The J gene is TRBJ1-1, the V gene TRBV10-1; D may be TRBD1 (6 bases). The CDR3 extends over 13 amino acids. Trimming stripped 10 bases from V and 1 base from J, with 13 bases between. The germline gives CDR1 WNHNN, CDR2 SYGVQD (reference sequence). The CDR3 here is CAILTGWNTEAFF. CDR3 DNA: TGCGCCATCCTAACAGGGTGGAACACTGAAGCTTTCTTT.

The rearrangement links TRBV5-1 to TRBJ1-2, with D tentatively TRBD1 (5 bases). CDR1 is SGHRS, CDR2 YFSETQ, per germline. The germline V and J ends were trimmed by 2 bases and 5 bases, with 19 bases remaining between them. The CDR3 has 16 amino acids. CDR3 sequence (DNA): TGCGCCAGCAGCTTCGAGACTATCGGGGGAGGGTATGGCTACACCTTC. Residues: CASSFETIGGGYGYTF. The variable domain in full, completed from reference TRBV5-1 and TRBJ1-2, reads KAGVTQTPRYLIKTRGQQVTLSCSPISGHRSVSWYQQTPGQGLQFLFEYFSETQRNKGNFPGRFSGRQFSNSRSEMNVSTLELGDSALYLCASSFETIGGGYGYTFGSGTRLTVV.

CDR3 loop: CASSIGQGLYTGELFF. The CDR3 DNA reads as TGTGCCAGCAGCATAGGACAGGGCCTCTACACCGGGGAGCTGTTTTTT. The V and J genes are TRBV7-6 and TRBJ2-2; TRBD1 aligns across 8 bases. This CDR3 region has 16 residues. CDR1 SGHVS and CDR2 FNYEAQ come from the germline V gene. With V trimmed by 5 bases and J by 3 bases, 8 bases remained unmatched. The full variable domain, in which reference TRBV7-6 and TRBJ2-2 provide the parts outside the CDR3, is GAGVSQSPRYKVTKRGQDVALRCDPISGHVSLYWYRQALGQGPEFLTYFNYEAQQDKSGLPNDRFSAERPEGSISTLTIQRTEQRDSAMYRCASSIGQGLYTGELFFGEGSRLTVL.

The chain carries TRBV9 and TRBJ1-5, with D uncertain. This CDR3 region has 14 residues. Germline V gene data show CDR1 as SGDLS and CDR2 as YYNGEE. V dropped 0 bases and J dropped 2 bases, with 6 bases sitting between them. The CDR3 DNA follows: TGTGCCAGCAGCGTAGGCCTGGGCAATCAGCCCCAGCATTTT. This translates into CASSVGLGNQPQHF.

The chain joins TRBV5-1 to TRBJ1-2; TRBD1 matches at 7 bases. CDR1 is SGHRS, CDR2 YFSETQ, per germline. V gave up 6 bases and J gave up 4 bases; unmatched junction bases: 9. The CDR3 contains 14 residues. Written as DNA, the CDR3 is TGCGCCAGCAAAAGGGACAGACAGAGCTATGGCTACACCTTC. Translation: CASKRDRQSYGYTF.

The chain uses TRBV5-4 and TRBJ1-3; 10 bases line up with TRBD1. This CDR3 spans 17 amino acids. V trimming: 0 bases; J trimming: 0 bases; junction bases outside the gene matches: 3. From germline, CDR1 is SGHNT and CDR2 YYREEE (reference sequence). The CDR3 protein is CASSLVGQGYSGNTIYF. CDR3 DNA: TGTGCCAGCAGCTTGGTGGGACAGGGGTACTCTGGAAACACCATATATTTT.

This clone has a single count. The rearrangement joins TRBV4-3 to TRBJ1-5; TRBD1 agrees at 9 bases. Per the germline V gene, CDR1 is LGHNA and CDR2 is YSLEER. The CDR3 has 15 amino acids. V dropped 4 bases and J dropped 5; count of bases not matched to a gene: 6. The CDR3 region is CASSPRTGDYQPQHF. CDR3 in DNA: TGCGCCAGCAGCCCGAGGACAGGGGACTATCAGCCCCAGCATTTT.

The V call is TRBV3-1 (or the pseudogene TRBV3-2), the J call TRBJ2-7, with D possibly TRBD2 on 5 matching bases. The germline V gene has CDR1 LGHDT and CDR2 YNNKEL (reference sequence). V was shortened by 3 bases and J by 5 bases, with 11 bases between the two germline ends. The length of the CDR3 is 13 residues. In DNA form, the CDR3 reads TGTGCCAGCAGCCACCTTAGCGTCGACGAGCAGTACTTC. Translating gives CASSHLSVDEQYF.

The chain links TRBV29-1 to TRBJ2-3, with D tentatively TRBD1 (6 bases). Germline V lookup: CDR1 SQVTM, CDR2 ANQGSEA. This CDR3 has 14 residues. V lost 5 bases, J lost 1 base, and 13 bases lay in between. CDR3: CSVNRALGTDTQYF. Here the CDR3 DNA reads TGCAGCGTTAACAGGGCCCTCGGCACAGATACGCAGTATTTT.

The gene calls are TRBV10-3 and TRBJ2-5, with a tentative D call TRBD2 (5 bases). The V end was cut by 0 bases, the J end by 2 bases, with 7 bases between. The CDR3 totals 14 residues. Germline-derived CDR1 and CDR2 are ENHRY and SYGVKD. Written as DNA, the CDR3 is TGTGCCATCAGTGAGTCCGAGGGACAAGAGACCCAGTACTTC. It yields the protein CAISESEGQETQYF.

To note about this clone: The junction differs from germline at one of its ends, possibly a read error. The sample has other DNA sequences that encode this CDR3 too. This rearrangement joins TRBV30 to TRBJ1-1; 8 bases are a match to TRBD1. The length of the CDR3 is 12 residues. Germline assignment: CDR1 GTSNPN and CDR2 SVGIG (reference sequence). The CDR3 DNA sequence: TGTGCCTGGGTGGACAGGGATACTGAAGCCTTCTTT. As protein: CAWVDRDTEAFF.

The CDR3 nucleotides read TGTGCCAGCAGCGGGGGACTGACAGATACGCAGTATTTT. Translated, it gives CASSGGLTDTQYF. The chain carries TRBV5-5 and TRBJ2-3, with D maybe TRBD2 (6 bases). V dropped 4 bases and J dropped 3 bases, with 9 bases sitting between them. Germline V gene data show CDR1 as SGHKS and CDR2 as YYEKEE (reference sequence). This CDR3 region has 13 residues.

This clone has just one count. This chain joins TRBV11-1 and TRBJ2-5; maybe TRBD2 (5 bases). V dropped 5 bases and J dropped 2 bases, with 15 bases sitting between them. Germline lookup yields CDR1 SGHAT and CDR2 FQDESV (reference sequence). This CDR3 contains 15 residues. Here the CDR3 reads CASSPGGFSQETQYF. The CDR3, as DNA: TGTGCCAGCAGCCCCGGAGGCTTCAGTCAAGAGACCCAGTACTTC.

The chain joins TRBV9 to TRBJ1-2; D is unclear. V was pared by 3 bases and J by 2 bases, with 17 bases between. The CDR3 totals 16 residues. From germline, CDR1 is SGDLS and CDR2 YYNGEE. In DNA, the CDR3 is TGTGCCAGCAGCGACCCTACAGACTCCAGAAACTATGGCTACACCTTC. Translated: CASSDPTDSRNYGYTF. Variable domain in full (rest from reference TRBV9 and TRBJ1-2): DSGVTQTPKHLITATGQRVTLRCSPRSGDLSVYWYQQSLDQGLQFLIQYYNGEERAKGNILERFSAQQFPDLHSELNLSSLELGDSALYFCASSDPTDSRNYGYTFGSGTRLTVV.

The V call is TRBV4-1, the J call TRBJ2-5; TRBD1 matches 8 bases. The CDR3 consists of 17 residues. The germline V gene has CDR1 MGHRA and CDR2 YSYEKL. Trimming at V came to 3 bases and at J to 3 bases, leaving 12 bases not matched to a gene. The CDR3 reads CASSHPSAGTGKETQYF. The CDR3 region has the DNA TGCGCCAGCAGCCACCCCAGCGCCGGGACAGGAAAAGAGACCCAGTACTTC.